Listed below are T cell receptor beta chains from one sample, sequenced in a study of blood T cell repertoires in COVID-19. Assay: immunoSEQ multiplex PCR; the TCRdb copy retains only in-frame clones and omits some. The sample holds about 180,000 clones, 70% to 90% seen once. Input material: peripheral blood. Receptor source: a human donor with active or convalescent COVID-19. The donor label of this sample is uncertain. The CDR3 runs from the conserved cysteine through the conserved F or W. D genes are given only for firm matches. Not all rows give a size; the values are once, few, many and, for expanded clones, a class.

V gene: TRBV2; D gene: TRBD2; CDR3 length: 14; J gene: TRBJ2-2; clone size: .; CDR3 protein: CASSSGSRRGELFF; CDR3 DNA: TGTGCCAGCTCTAGCGGGAGCCGCCGCGGGGAGCTGTTTTTT
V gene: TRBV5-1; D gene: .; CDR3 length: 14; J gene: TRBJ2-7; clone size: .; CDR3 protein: CASSTQGESYEQYF; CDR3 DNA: TGCGCCAGCAGCACACAGGGCGAAAGCTACGAGCAGTACTTC
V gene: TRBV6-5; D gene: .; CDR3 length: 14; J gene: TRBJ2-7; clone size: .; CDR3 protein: CASRARDRGYEQYF; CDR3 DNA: TGTGCCAGCAGGGCCAGGGATAGGGGCTACGAGCAGTACTTC
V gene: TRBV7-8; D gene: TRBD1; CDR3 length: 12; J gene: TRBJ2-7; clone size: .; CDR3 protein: CASSLDRAEQYF; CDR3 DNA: TGTGCCAGCAGCCTCGACAGGGCCGAGCAGTACTTC
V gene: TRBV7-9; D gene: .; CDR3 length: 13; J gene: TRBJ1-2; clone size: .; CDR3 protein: CASSQDSFYGYTF; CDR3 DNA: TGTGCCAGCAGCCAGGACAGCTTCTATGGCTACACCTTC
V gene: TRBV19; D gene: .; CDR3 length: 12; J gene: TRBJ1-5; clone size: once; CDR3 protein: CARGARNQPQHF; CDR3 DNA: TGTGCCCGTGGGGCGCGTAATCAGCCCCAGCATTTT
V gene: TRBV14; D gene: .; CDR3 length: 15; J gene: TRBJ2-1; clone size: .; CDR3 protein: CASSPTSYGGVEQFF; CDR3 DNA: TGTGCCAGCAGCCCTACTAGCTACGGCGGCGTGGAGCAGTTCTTC
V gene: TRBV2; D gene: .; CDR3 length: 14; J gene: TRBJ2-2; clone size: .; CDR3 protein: CASIRRENTGELFF; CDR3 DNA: TGTGCCAGCATTAGGCGGGAAAACACCGGGGAGCTGTTTTTT
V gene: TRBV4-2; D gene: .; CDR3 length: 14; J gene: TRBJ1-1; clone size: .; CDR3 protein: CASSPGALHTEAFF; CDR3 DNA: TGTGCCAGCAGCCCCGGAGCCTTACACACTGAAGCTTTCTTT
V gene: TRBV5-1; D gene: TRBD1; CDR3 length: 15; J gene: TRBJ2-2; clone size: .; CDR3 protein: CASSFRTGDTGELFF; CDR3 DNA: TGCGCCAGCAGCTTCCGGACAGGGGACACCGGGGAGCTGTTTTTT
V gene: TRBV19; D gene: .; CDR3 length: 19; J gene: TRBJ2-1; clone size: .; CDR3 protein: CASSIRAGYGSALINEQFF; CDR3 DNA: TGTGCCAGTAGTATTCGAGCAGGGTACGGGAGCGCTCTAATCAATGAGCAGTTCTTC
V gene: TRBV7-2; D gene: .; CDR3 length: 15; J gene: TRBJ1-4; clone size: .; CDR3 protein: CASSYTGSRNEKLFF; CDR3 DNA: TGTGCCAGCAGCTACACAGGGTCGAGGAATGAAAAACTGTTTTTT
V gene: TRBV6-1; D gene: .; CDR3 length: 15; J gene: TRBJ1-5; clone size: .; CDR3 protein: CASSEGEAGYQPQHF; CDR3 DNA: TGTGCCAGCAGTGAAGGGGAGGCGGGCTACCAGCCCCAGCATTTT
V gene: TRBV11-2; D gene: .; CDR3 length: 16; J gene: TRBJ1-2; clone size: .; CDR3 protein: CASSLDWGSTVNGYTF; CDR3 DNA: TGTGCCAGCAGCTTAGATTGGGGATCGACAGTTAATGGCTACACCTTC
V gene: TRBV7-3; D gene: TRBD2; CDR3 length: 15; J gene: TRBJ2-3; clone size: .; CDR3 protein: CASSLNAGGTDTQYF; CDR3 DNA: TGTGCCAGCAGCTTAAACGCGGGGGGCACAGATACGCAGTATTTT
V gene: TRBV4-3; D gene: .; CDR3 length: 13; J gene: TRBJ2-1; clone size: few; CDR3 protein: CASSQPGYNEQFF; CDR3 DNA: TGCGCCAGCAGCCAACCGGGGTACAATGAGCAGTTCTTC
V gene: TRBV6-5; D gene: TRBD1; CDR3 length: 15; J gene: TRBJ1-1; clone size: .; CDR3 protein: CASSSTYRGLTEAFF; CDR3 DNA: TGTGCCAGCAGTTCCACTTACAGGGGGCTCACTGAAGCTTTCTTT
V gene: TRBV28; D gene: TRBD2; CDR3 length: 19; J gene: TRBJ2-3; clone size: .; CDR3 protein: CASSSRSSGSNLGTDTQYF; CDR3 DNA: TGTGCCAGCAGTTCCCGCTCTAGCGGGAGTAACCTCGGCACAGATACGCAGTATTTT
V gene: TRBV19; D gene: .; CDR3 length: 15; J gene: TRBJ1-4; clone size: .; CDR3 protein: CASSIGPGPNEKLFF; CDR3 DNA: TGTGCCAGTAGTATTGGGCCAGGGCCAAATGAAAAACTGTTTTTT
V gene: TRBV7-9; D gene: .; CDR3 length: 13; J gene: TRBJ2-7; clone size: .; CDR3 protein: CASSQGLDYEQYF; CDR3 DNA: TGTGCCAGCAGCCAAGGACTGGACTACGAGCAGTACTTC
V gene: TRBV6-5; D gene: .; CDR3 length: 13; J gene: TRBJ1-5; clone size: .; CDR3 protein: CASGGTGQTSQHF; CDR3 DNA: TGTGCCAGCGGGGGGACGGGTCAAACGTCCCAGCATTTT
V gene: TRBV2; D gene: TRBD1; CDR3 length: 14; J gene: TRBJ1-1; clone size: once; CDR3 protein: CASRQGQGRGEAFF; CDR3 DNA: TGTGCCAGCAGGCAAGGACAGGGGCGGGGTGAAGCTTTCTTT
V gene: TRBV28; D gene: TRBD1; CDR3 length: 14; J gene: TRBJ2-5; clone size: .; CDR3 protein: CASSTGGYQETQYF; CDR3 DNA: TGTGCCAGCAGTACAGGGGGCTACCAAGAGACCCAGTACTTC
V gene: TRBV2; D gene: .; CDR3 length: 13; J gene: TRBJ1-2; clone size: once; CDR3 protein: CASSDRMGRGYTF; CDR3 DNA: TGTGCCAGCAGTGACAGGATGGGCCGCGGCTACACCTTC
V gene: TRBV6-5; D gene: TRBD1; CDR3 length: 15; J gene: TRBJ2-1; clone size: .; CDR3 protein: CASSPAGTGYNEQFF; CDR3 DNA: TGTGCCAGCAGCCCGGCCGGGACAGGTTACAATGAGCAGTTCTTC
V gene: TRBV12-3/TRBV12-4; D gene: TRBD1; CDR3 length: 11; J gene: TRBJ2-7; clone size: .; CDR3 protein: CASSHRGEQYF; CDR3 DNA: TGTGCCAGCAGTCACAGGGGCGAGCAGTACTTC